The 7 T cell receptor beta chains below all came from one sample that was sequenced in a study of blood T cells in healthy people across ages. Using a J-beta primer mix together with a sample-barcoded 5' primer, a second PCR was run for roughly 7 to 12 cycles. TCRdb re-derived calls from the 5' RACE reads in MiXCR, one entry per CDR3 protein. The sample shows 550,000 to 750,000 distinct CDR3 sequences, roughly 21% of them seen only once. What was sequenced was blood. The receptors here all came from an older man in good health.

CDR3 in amino acids: CSVSGALNTEAFF. Written as DNA, the CDR3 is TGCAGCGTTTCAGGGGCGCTGAACACTGAAGCTTTCTTT. The rearrangement uses TRBV29-1 and TRBJ1-1, with D tentatively TRBD1 (6 bases). The CDR3 totals 13 residues. V was shortened by 5 bases and J by 0 bases, with 10 bases between the two germline ends. CDR1 and CDR2 from the germline V gene are SQVTM and ANQGSEA.

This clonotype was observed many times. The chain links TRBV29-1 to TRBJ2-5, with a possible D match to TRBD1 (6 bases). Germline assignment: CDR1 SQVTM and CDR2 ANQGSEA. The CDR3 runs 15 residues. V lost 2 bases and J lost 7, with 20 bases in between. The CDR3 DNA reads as TGCAGCGTTGAATTGGGTGACAGGCCCATGGGGACCCAGTACTTC. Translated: CSVELGDRPMGTQYF.

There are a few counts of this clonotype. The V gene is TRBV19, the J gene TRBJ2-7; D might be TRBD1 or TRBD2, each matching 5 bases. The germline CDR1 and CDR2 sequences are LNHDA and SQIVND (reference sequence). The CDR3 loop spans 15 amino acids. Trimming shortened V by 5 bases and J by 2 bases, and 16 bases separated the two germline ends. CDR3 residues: CASSSRDGNAYEQYF. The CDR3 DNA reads TGTGCCAGTAGTTCCCGGGACGGCAACGCCTACGAGCAGTACTTC.

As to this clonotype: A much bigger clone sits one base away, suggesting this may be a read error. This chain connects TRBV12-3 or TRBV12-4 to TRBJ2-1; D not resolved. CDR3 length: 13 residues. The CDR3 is CASSLVPPNKQFF. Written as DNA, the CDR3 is TGTGCCAGCAGCTTAGTTCCCCCGAATAAGCAGTTCTTC.

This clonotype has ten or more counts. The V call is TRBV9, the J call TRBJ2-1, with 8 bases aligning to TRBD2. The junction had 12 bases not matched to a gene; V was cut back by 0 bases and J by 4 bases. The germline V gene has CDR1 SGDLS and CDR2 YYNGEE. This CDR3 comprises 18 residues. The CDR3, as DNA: TGTGCCAGCAGCGTAGAGGACGTTAAAGCGGGAGAGTACAATGAGCAGTTCTTC. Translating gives CASSVEDVKAGEYNEQFF.

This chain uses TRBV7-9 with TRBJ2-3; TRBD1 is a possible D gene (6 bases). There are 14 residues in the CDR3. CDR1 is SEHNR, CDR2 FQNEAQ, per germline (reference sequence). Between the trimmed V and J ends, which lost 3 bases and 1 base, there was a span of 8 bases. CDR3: CASSFGQRTDTQYF. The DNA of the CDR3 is TGTGCCAGCAGCTTTGGACAGCGCACAGATACGCAGTATTTT.

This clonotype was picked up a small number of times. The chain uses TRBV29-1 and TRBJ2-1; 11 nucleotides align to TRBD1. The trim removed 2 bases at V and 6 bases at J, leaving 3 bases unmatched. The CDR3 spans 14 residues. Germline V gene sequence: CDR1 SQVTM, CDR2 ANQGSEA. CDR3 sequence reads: CSVELGTGGNEQFF. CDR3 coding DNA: TGCAGCGTTGAATTAGGGACAGGGGGCAATGAGCAGTTCTTC.